This T cell receptor (beta chain) was observed in a study of shared clonotypes between healthy human individuals. V lost 3 bases and J lost 8; bases outside the gene matches: 6. The CDR3 sequence is 12 residues long. Germline CDR1 and CDR2: GTSNPN and SVGIG (reference sequence). Remarks on this clone: Its specificity is not known.

Whole-study results and caveats: When naive CD4 clonotypes were compared across several donors, around 5% were shared. Rarefaction revealed incomplete sorted-subset sequencing despite large depth.

Terminally differentiated effector memory CD45RA+ cells were left out of the naive CD8 fraction, which was CD45RO-negative and positively selected for CCR7. Original processing methods: Without quality scores, immunoSEQ junctional reads could not be filtered like full-length reads. Only in-frame clones appear in the TCRdb table, and some are missing; sequencing was by immunoSEQ multiplex PCR. V, J and clone size are taken as reported in that table, and D and trimming were inferred from the DNA itself. This sample has around 2,100,000 clones, with just under 95% found just once. The chain has TRBV30 and TRBJ1-1, with 7 bases that match TRBD1. Sequencing was carried out using naive CD8+ T cells sorted from blood. The origin of this receptor is a man between 18 and 35 years old in good health. CDR3 protein: CAWSLQGCEAFF. In DNA, the CDR3 is TGTGCCTGGAGCTTACAGGGGTGCGAAGCTTTCTTT.